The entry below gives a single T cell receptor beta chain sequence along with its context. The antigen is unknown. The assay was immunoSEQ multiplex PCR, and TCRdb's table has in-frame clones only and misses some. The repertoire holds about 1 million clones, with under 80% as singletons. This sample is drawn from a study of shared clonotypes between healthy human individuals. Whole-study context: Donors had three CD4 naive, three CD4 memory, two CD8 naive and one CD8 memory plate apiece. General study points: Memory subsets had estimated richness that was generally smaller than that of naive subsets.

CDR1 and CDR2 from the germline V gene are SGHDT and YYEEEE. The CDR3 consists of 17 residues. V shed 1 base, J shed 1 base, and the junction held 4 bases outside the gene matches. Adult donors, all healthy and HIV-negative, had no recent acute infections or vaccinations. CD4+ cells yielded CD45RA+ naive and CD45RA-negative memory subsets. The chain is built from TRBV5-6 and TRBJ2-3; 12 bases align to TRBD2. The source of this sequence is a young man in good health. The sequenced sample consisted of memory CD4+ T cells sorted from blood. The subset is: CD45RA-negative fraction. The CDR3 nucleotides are TGTGCCAGCAGCTTGAGGACTAGCGGGGTGGGCACAGATACGCAGTATTTT. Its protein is CASSLRTSGVGTDTQYF.